This record covers a single T cell receptor beta chain. Germline V gene data show CDR1 as LGHDT and CDR2 as YNNKEL (reference sequence). This CDR3 has 17 residues. Trimming shortened V by 3 bases and J by 2 bases, and 17 bases separated the two germline ends. This sample stems from a study of blood T cell repertoires in COVID-19. Study information: Sources were T cells, B-cell-depleted T cells, or PBMCs; the material itself was cDNA or gDNA.

As processed by the authors: Nucleated cell number was recorded as an estimate derived from reference gene primer amplification. The assay was immunoSEQ multiplex PCR, and TCRdb's table has in-frame clones only and misses some. The DNA gave D and trimming, while V, J and clone size come from that table. Of 100,000 to 150,000 clones in the sample, around 83% are singletons; the top ten hold 8.5% to 10%. This rearrangement joins TRBV3-1 (or the pseudogene TRBV3-2) to TRBJ1-5; D perhaps matches TRBD1 (5 bases). The material sequenced was peripheral blood. This TCR came from a man aged 40-50 years with active or convalescent COVID-19. The CDR3 nucleotides read TGTGCCAGCAGCCATCTCGGTAGCACAGGTGGCAATCAGCCCCAGCATTTT. This encodes CASSHLGSTGGNQPQHF.